The clone carrying this TCR beta chain was counted between two and nine times. The antigen remains unidentified. The table came from immunoSEQ multiplex PCR; TCRdb's copy has only in-frame clones and leaves some out. The sample has 13,000 to 15,000 clones; approximately 73% are singletons. This CDR3 comprises 13 residues. V dropped 10 bases and J dropped 2 bases, with 14 bases sitting between them. Germline assignment: CDR1 SNHLY and CDR2 FYNNEI. This sample is part of a study of CD4+ T cells in melanoma. Regarding the study as a whole: Reportedly, melanoma neoantigen-specific CD4+ T cells showed varied differentiation states. CD8+ T cell, macrophage and B cell function reportedly correlated with neoantigen-specific CD4+ T cells.

The genes are TRBV2 and TRBJ1-2, with no clear D. This clonotype was obtained from a human donor with melanoma. Sequencing was carried out using cells from a culture (not recorded whether cultured in vitro). The CDR3 coding sequence is TGTGCCATCGAAACGGGTCTCAACTATGGCTACACCTTC. This codes for CAIETGLNYGYTF.